This T cell receptor (beta chain) was recovered during a study of cytomegalovirus exposure and HLA in healthy donors. With regard to this clone: Its target is unknown.

Looked up from germline, CDR1 is SGHTS and CDR2 is YDEGEE. The length of the CDR3 is 18 residues. Trimming shortened V by 0 bases and J by 0 bases, and 16 bases separated the two germline ends. The primer mix had 60 Vbeta and 13 Jbeta primers. Sequenced by immunoSEQ multiplex PCR; TCRdb stores in-frame clones only, minus some. The table lists 150,000 to 200,000 clones, 81% of them singletons. Overall study findings and caveats: When the data were analyzed later, several of the most significant clusters appeared to be linked to common viral pathogens. The only immune exposure information that was available was CMV serostatus.

The receptor was derived from a young man in good health and CMV-seronegative. Sequenced material: PBMCs. V gene TRBV5-8 combines with J gene TRBJ1-3; D is unresolved. The CDR3 sequence is CASSLAYAGYNSGNTIYF. CDR3 nucleotides: TGTGCCAGCAGCTTGGCCTATGCAGGCTATAACTCTGGAAACACCATATATTTT.